This is a list of T cell receptor beta chains from one sample in a study of T cell responses to AZD1222 COVID-19 vaccine. Assay used: immunoSEQ multiplex PCR; TCRdb lists only in-frame clones, some missing. The sample comprises under 85,000 clones, about 88% of which are singletons, and around 9.9% rests with the top ten. The sample here was peripheral blood, taken on day 0 of AZD1222 vaccination. The receptor source for this set is an adult in good health. Both conserved end residues are part of each CDR3. D genes are given only for firm matches. Where a row states a size, it is once, few, many or the class of an expanded clone; other rows omit it.

>.|TRBJ1-3|TRBV5-1|.
CATREQGAGNTIYF
TGCGCCACCAGGGAACAGGGTGCCGGAAACACCATATATTTT
>.|TRBJ1-3|TRBV11-2|.
CASSPTISGNTIYF
TGTGCCAGCAGCCCTACAATCTCTGGAAACACCATATATTTT
>.|TRBJ1-2|TRBV3-1/TRBV3-2|.
CASSPFGAGDGYTF
TGTGCCAGCAGCCCCTTTGGGGCAGGGGATGGCTACACCTTC
>.|TRBJ1-5|TRBV19|.
CASSSQGGATDQPQHF
TGTGCCAGTAGTTCCCAAGGGGGGGCGACCGATCAGCCCCAGCATTTT
>TRBD1|TRBJ1-5|TRBV27|.
CASRVRGEGQPQHF
TGTGCCAGCAGGGTCAGGGGGGAAGGTCAGCCCCAGCATTTT
>.|TRBJ2-1|TRBV7-3|.
CASSLRDGGPQGGYEQFF
TGTGCCAGCAGCTTACGCGACGGCGGGCCGCAGGGTGGTTATGAGCAGTTCTTC
>TRBD1|TRBJ1-4|TRBV27|.
CASSSQGAGENEKLFF
TGTGCCAGCAGTTCTCAGGGGGCGGGCGAGAATGAAAAACTGTTTTTT
>TRBD2|TRBJ2-7|TRBV18|.
CASSPPGLAGGEQYF
TGTGCCAGCTCACCACCGGGACTAGCGGGAGGCGAGCAGTACTTC
>.|TRBJ1-2|TRBV5-4|.
CASSLLQGNYGYTF
TGTGCCAGCAGCTTACTTCAGGGGAACTATGGCTACACCTTC
>.|TRBJ1-2|TRBV7-9|.
CASSRGPTNYGYTF
TGTGCCAGCAGCCGAGGACCGACTAACTATGGCTACACCTTC
>TRBD1|TRBJ1-1|TRBV27|.
CASSFSGGPPSTEAFF
TGTGCCAGCAGTTTCTCAGGGGGCCCGCCTAGCACTGAAGCTTTCTTT
>.|TRBJ2-1|TRBV15|.
CATSRGLGGRYNEQFF
TGTGCCACCAGCAGAGGCCTGGGTGGGCGGTACAATGAGCAGTTCTTC
>.|TRBJ2-2|TRBV7-9|.
CASSLVGATDLGELFF
TGTGCCAGCAGCTTAGTAGGGGCGACAGATCTCGGGGAGCTGTTTTTT
>.|TRBJ1-3|TRBV11-2|.
CASSTNGNTIYF
TGTGCCAGCAGCACAAATGGAAACACCATATATTTT
>TRBD1|TRBJ1-2|TRBV5-1|.
CASSTRTGGNLNYGYTF
TGCGCCAGCAGCACACGGACAGGGGGCAACCTTAACTATGGCTACACCTTC
>.|TRBJ1-5|TRBV19|.
CASSMTVNQPQHF
TGTGCCAGTAGTATGACAGTCAATCAGCCCCAGCATTTT
>.|TRBJ2-1|TRBV28|once
CASRLGPLQFF
TGTGCCAGCAGACTGGGGCCTCTGCAGTTCTTC
>TRBD2|TRBJ2-1|TRBV7-9|.
CASSLALAGVYEQFF
TGTGCCAGCAGCTTAGCCCTAGCGGGAGTCTATGAGCAGTTCTTC
>.|TRBJ2-6|TRBV29-1|.
CSGASSGANVLTF
TGCAGCGGGGCTAGCTCTGGGGCCAACGTCCTGACTTTC
>TRBD1|TRBJ2-1|TRBV29-1|.
CSVTGGAFGEQFF
TGCAGCGTAACAGGGGGCGCGTTTGGTGAGCAGTTCTTC
>.|TRBJ1-1|TRBV29-1|.
CSASGTTLNTEAFF
TGCAGCGCCTCGGGCACCACTTTGAACACTGAAGCTTTCTTT
>.|TRBJ1-1|TRBV5-5|.
CASTTPPTGTEAFF
TGTGCCAGCACCACCCCGCCGACGGGGACTGAAGCTTTCTTT
>TRBD1|TRBJ1-2|TRBV5-1|.
CASSTGGSSGYTF
TGCGCCAGCTCGACAGGGGGATCGTCTGGCTACACCTTC
>.|TRBJ2-1|TRBV6-5|.
CASIDGYNNEQFF
TGTGCCAGCATCGACGGGTACAACAATGAGCAGTTCTTC
>.|TRBJ1-3|TRBV7-2|.
CASSFGPSSGNTIYF
TGTGCCAGCAGCTTTGGGCCCAGCTCTGGAAACACCATATATTTT
>.|TRBJ1-1|TRBV5-1|.
CASSLGQQGTEAFF
TGCGCCAGCAGCTTGGGACAGCAGGGCACTGAAGCTTTCTTT
>TRBD2|TRBJ2-4|TRBV7-8|.
CASSSGTRLAKNIQYF
TGTGCCAGCAGCTCCGGGACTAGGCTAGCCAAAAACATTCAGTACTTC
>TRBD1|TRBJ1-3|TRBV29-1|.
CSVERLDRTYSSGNTIYF
TGCAGCGTTGAAAGGTTGGACAGGACGTATAGCTCTGGAAACACCATATATTTT
>.|TRBJ1-4|TRBV28|.
CASSLQLGEKLFF
TGTGCCAGCAGTTTACAGTTGGGTGAAAAACTGTTTTTT
>.|TRBJ2-1|TRBV7-2|.
CASARGGAPSSEQFF
TGTGCCAGCGCGAGGGGGGGGGCACCGTCGAGTGAGCAGTTCTTC
>TRBD1|TRBJ1-1|TRBV10-3|.
CAITFSPGQGTMNTEAFF
TGTGCCATCACTTTTAGTCCGGGACAGGGGACCATGAACACTGAAGCTTTCTTT
>TRBD2|TRBJ2-7|TRBV4-1|.
CASSPGLSGRYYEQYF
TGCGCCAGCAGCCCCGGGCTTAGCGGGAGGTACTACGAGCAGTACTTC
>.|TRBJ2-2|TRBV5-1|.
CASTQLDPNTGELFF
TGCGCCAGCACCCAACTAGATCCGAACACCGGGGAGCTGTTTTTT